The rows below give T cell receptor beta chains drawn from one sample of a study of patients and donors after allogeneic stem cell transplantation. TCRdb called the RT-PCR reads again in MiXCR, with one record for every CDR3 protein. The sample consists of 100,000 to 120,000 distinct CDR3 sequences, approximately 40% of them appearing once. Specimen: blood, either unsorted or a sorted T cell fraction (not recorded which). The receptor source for this set is a human donor who was either an allogeneic HSCT recipient or a stem cell or donor lymphocyte infusion donor (not recorded which). It is not recorded whose cells these are; they may come from a transplant donor. CDR3s include the opening cysteine and the closing phenylalanine or tryptophan. Fields, in order: V gene, J gene, CDR3 length, CDR3 protein.

TRBV15	TRBJ1-5	14	CATSRGRINQPQHF
TRBV10-3	TRBJ2-7	13	CAIRGTANYEQYF
TRBV6-6	TRBJ2-3	15	CASSYNPSSTDTQYF
TRBV12-3/TRBV12-4	TRBJ1-1	14	CASSRTGLNTEAFF
TRBV6-5	TRBJ2-6	15	CASSYEGSGANVLTF
TRBV20-1	TRBJ2-2	14	CSARIRRRDGELFF
TRBV4-3	TRBJ2-3	16	CASSREREAYTDTQYF
TRBV5-1	TRBJ2-5	16	CASSSGTSGRRETQYF
TRBV24-1	TRBJ2-7	12	CATSDGNYEQYF
TRBV15	TRBJ1-2	19	CATSRDRRRGIGANYGYTF
TRBV7-2	TRBJ1-6	17	CASSKGGGHSYNSPLHF
TRBV18	TRBJ2-5	15	CASSPSRVYQETQYF
TRBV29-1	TRBJ1-5	16	CSDPGQGIDSNQPQHF
TRBV5-1	TRBJ1-5	15	CASSATGGQNQPQHF
TRBV20-1	TRBJ1-6	15	CSARDRRGSNSPLHF
TRBV20-1	TRBJ2-3	13	CSVVAGVSDTQYF
TRBV12-3/TRBV12-4	TRBJ2-1	12	CASRISGNEQFF
TRBV25-1	TRBJ2-7	13	CASKGGCRYEQYF
TRBV28	TRBJ2-1	16	CASSSGTSGSYNEQFF
TRBV5-1	TRBJ1-3	16	CAGSYRGQISGNTIYF
TRBV24-1	TRBJ1-5	17	CATSDTRAENSNQPQHF
TRBV11-2	TRBJ2-3	13	CATLAGDTDTQYF
TRBV5-5	TRBJ2-1	17	CASSLEGLGLSYNEQFF
TRBV20-1	TRBJ1-5	14	CSAPDRGVNQPQHF
TRBV24-1	TRBJ1-1	13	CATSDAGGTEALF
TRBV6-5	TRBJ2-1	16	CASSQSGRKSHNEQFF
TRBV28	TRBJ1-6	19	CASSFSPWTGKGYNSPLHF
TRBV4-1	TRBJ2-3	15	CASSQDRGASDTQYF
TRBV6-5	TRBJ1-1	13	CASSYSENTEAFF
TRBV10-3	TRBJ1-2	14	CAISESGRVRGYTF
TRBV7-2	TRBJ1-2	13	CASSPEYGYGYTF